Described below is a single T cell receptor beta chain sequence and its context. Its antigen is unidentified. Primers for the PCR totalled 60 Vbeta and 13 Jbeta. This table comes from immunoSEQ multiplex PCR, and its TCRdb copy is limited to in-frame clones, with some not included. The profile shows fewer than 95,000 clones, 65% to 80% of them singletons. This sample was included in a study of cytomegalovirus exposure and HLA in healthy donors. Regarding the study as a whole: Being productive about 90% or about 30% of the time was typical of most TCR beta V segments in an earlier analysis.

Sequences were obtained from PBMCs. The TCR sequence derives from a man between 35 and 55 years old in good health and CMV-seronegative.

The CDR3 DNA sequence: TGTGCCAGCAGCCCTTCATCAGGTAGGACTGAAGCTTTCTTT. Translation gives CASSPSSGRTEAFF. The J gene is TRBJ1-1, the V gene TRBV6-6, with D unclear. Germline V gene data show CDR1 as MNHNY and CDR2 as SVGAGI (reference sequence). CDR3 size: 14 residues. Trimming cost V 6 bases and J 5 bases, with 16 bases left between them.